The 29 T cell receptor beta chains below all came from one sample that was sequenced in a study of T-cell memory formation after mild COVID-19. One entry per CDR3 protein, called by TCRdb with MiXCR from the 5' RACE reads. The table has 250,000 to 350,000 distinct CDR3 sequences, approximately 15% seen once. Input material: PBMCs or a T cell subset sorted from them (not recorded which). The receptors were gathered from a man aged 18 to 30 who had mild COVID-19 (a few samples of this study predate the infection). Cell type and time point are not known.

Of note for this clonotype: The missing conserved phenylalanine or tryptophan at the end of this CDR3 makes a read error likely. The CDR3 DNA follows: TGTGCCAGCAGTCCAGCGGCCCGTACCTACGAGCAGTACTTA. This codes for CASSPAARTYEQYL. V and J are TRBV7-2 and TRBJ2-7; possible D gene TRBD2, 5 bases. With 6 bases removed from V and 2 bases from J, the gap between germline ends came to 14 bases. The germline V gene encodes CDR1 SGHTA and CDR2 FQGNSA. The CDR3 has 14 residues.

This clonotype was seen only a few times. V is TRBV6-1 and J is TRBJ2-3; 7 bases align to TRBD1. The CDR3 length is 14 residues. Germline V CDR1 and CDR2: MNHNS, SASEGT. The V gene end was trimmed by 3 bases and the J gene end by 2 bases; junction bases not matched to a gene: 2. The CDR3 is CASSDGTVTDTQYF. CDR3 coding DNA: TGTGCCAGCAGTGACGGGACAGTCACAGATACGCAGTATTTT.

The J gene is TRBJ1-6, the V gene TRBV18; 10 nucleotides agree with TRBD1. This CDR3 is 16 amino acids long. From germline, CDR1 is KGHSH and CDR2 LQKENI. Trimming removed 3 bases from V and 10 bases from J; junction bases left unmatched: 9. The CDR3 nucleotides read TGTGCCAGCTCACCGAATCCGGGACAGGGGATATCACCCCTCCACTTT. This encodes CASSPNPGQGISPLHF.

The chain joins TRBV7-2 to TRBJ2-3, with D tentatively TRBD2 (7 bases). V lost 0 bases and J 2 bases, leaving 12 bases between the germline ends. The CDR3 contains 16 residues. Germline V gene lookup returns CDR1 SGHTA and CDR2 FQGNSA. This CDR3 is CASSLAAGAFTDTQYF. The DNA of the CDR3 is TGTGCCAGCAGCTTAGCGGCGGGGGCTTTCACAGATACGCAGTATTTT. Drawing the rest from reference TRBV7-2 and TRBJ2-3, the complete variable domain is GAGVSQSPSNKVTEKGKDVELRCDPISGHTALYWYRQSLGQGLEFLIYFQGNSAPDKSGLPSDRFSAERTGGSVSTLTIQRTQQEDSAVYLCASSLAAGAFTDTQYFGPGTRLTVL.

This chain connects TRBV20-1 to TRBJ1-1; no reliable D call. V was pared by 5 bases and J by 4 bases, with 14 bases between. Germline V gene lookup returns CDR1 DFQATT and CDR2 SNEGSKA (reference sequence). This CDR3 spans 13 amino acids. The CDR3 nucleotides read TGCAGTGCTGGAGTTAGGGTGGTCACTGAAGCTTTCTTT. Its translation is CSAGVRVVTEAFF.

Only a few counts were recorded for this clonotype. CDR3 amino acids: CSVDSDRGFTMNTEAFF. Written as DNA, the CDR3 is TGCAGCGTTGACTCGGACAGGGGGTTCACCATGAACACTGAAGCTTTCTTT. The genes are TRBV29-1 and TRBJ1-1, with TRBD1 matching 10 bases. Per germline, CDR1 SQVTM and CDR2 ANQGSEA. Trimming took 3 bases from V and 0 from J; bases not matched to a gene: 10. The CDR3 length is 17 residues. Full variable domain (rest looked up from reference TRBV29-1 and TRBJ1-1): SAVISQKPSRDICQRGTSLTIQCQVDSQVTMMFWYRQQPGQSLTLIATANQGSEATYESGFVIDKFPISRPNLTFSTLTVSNMSPEDSSIYLCSVDSDRGFTMNTEAFFGQGTRLTVV.

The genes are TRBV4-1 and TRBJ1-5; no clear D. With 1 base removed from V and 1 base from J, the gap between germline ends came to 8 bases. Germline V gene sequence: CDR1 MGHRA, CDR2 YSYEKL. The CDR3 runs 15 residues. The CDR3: CASSQVGSSNQPQHF. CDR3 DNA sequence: TGCGCCAGCAGCCAAGTTGGCAGCAGCAATCAGCCCCAGCATTTT.

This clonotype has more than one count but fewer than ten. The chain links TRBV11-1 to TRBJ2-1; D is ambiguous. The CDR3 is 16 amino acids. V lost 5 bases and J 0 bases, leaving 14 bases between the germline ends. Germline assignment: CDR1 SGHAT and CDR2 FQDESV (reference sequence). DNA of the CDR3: TGTGCCAGCAGCCCTACTACCGCGAGCTCCTACAATGAGCAGTTCTTC. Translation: CASSPTTASSYNEQFF.

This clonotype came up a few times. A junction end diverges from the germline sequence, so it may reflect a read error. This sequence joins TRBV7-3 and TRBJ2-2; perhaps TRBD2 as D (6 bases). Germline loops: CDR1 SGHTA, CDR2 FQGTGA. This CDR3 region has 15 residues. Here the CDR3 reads CASSLSAGSGTGELF. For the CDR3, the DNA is TGTGCCAGCAGCTTATCAGCCGGGAGTGGCACCGGGGAGCTGTTT.

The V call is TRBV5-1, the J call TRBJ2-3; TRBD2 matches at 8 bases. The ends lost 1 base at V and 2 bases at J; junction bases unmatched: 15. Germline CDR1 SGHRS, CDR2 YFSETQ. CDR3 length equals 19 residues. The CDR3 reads CASSLYRGGPSPYTDTQYF. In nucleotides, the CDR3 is TGCGCCAGCAGCTTGTATCGGGGGGGGCCTTCCCCTTACACAGATACGCAGTATTTT.

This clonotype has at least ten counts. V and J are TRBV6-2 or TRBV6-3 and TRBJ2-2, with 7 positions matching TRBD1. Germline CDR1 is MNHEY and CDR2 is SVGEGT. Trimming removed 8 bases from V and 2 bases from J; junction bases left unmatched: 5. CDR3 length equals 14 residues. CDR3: CASPDRENTGELFF. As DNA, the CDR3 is TGTGCCAGCCCAGACAGGGAAAACACCGGGGAGCTGTTTTTT.

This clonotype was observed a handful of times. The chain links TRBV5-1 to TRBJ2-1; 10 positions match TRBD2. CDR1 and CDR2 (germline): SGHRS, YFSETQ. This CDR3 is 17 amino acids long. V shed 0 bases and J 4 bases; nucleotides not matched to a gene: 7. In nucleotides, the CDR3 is TGCGCCAGCAGCTTGGCTGGGCTAGCGGGGGAATACAATGAGCAGTTCTTC. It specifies CASSLAGLAGEYNEQFF.

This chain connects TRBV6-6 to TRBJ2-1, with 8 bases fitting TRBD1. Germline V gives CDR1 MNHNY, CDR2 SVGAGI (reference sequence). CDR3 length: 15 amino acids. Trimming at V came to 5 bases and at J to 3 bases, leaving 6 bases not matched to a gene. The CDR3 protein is CASSPRTGHYNEQFF. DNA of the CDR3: TGTGCCAGCAGTCCCCGGACAGGGCACTACAATGAGCAGTTCTTC.

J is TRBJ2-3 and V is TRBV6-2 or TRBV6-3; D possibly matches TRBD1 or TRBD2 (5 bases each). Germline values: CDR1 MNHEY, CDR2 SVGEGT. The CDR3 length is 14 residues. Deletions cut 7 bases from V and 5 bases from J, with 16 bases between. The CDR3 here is CASTAPYGGDTQYF. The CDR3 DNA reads TGTGCCAGCACTGCTCCCTATGGGGGAGATACGCAGTATTTT.

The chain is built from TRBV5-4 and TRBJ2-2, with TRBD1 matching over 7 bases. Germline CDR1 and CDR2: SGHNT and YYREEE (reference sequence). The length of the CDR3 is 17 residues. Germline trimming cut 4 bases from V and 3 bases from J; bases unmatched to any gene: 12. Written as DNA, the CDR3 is TGTGCCAGCAGCCCCTCGACCGGGACAGCTGACACCGGGGAGCTGTTTTTT. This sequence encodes CASSPSTGTADTGELFF. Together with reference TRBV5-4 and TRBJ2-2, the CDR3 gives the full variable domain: ETGVTQSPTHLIKTRGQQVTLRCSSQSGHNTVSWYQQALGQGPQFIFQYYREEENGRGNFPPRFSGLQFPNYSSELNVNALELDDSALYLCASSPSTGTADTGELFFGEGSRLTVL.

The CDR3 sequence: CASSISSVGGGNIQYF. The CDR3 region has the DNA TGTGCCAGTAGTATATCAAGCGTCGGGGGGGGAAACATTCAGTACTTC. The chain couples TRBV19 to TRBJ2-4, with TRBD2 matching over 8 bases. The CDR3 covers 16 residues. Trimming at V came to 2 bases and at J to 6 bases, leaving 9 bases not matched to a gene. Per the germline V gene, CDR1 is LNHDA and CDR2 is SQIVND (reference sequence).

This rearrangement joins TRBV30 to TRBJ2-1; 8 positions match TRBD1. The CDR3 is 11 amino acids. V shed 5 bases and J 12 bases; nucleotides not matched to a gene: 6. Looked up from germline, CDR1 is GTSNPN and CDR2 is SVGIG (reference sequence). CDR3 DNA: TGTGCCTGGTTCTCCGGGACAGGGCAGTTCTTC. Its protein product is CAWFSGTGQFF.

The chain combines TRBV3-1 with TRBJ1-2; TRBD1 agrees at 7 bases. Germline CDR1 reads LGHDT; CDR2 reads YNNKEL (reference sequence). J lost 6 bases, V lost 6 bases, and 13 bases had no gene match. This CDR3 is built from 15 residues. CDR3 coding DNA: TGTGCCAGCAGACCACACGCACTAACAGGGGATGGCTACACCTTC. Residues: CASRPHALTGDGYTF.

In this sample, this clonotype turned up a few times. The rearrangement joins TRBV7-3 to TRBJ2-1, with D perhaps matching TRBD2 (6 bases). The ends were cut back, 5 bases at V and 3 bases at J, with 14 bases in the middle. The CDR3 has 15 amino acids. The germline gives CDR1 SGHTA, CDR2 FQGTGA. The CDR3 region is CASSTGTAGYNEQFF. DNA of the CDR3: TGTGCCAGCAGCACCGGGACTGCTGGCTACAATGAGCAGTTCTTC.

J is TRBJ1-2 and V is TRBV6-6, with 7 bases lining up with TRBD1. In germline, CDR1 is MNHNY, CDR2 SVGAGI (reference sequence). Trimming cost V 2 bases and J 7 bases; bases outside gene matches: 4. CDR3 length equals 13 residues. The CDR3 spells CASSYRGLSGYTF. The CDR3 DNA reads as TGTGCCAGCAGTTACAGGGGGCTCAGTGGCTACACCTTC.

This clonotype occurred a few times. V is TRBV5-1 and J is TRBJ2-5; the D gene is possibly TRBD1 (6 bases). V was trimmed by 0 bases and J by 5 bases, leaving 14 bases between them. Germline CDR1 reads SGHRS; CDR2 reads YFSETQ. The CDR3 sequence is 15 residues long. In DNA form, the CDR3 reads TGCGCCAGCAGCTTGGAAGGGGGTAGAGTTGAGACCCAGTACTTC. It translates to CASSLEGGRVETQYF.

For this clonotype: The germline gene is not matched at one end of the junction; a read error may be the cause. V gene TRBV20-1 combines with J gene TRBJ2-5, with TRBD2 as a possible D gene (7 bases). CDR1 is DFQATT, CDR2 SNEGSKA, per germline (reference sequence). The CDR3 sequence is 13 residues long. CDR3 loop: CSASPRGTPGGGF. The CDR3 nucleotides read TGCAGTGCTAGTCCTAGAGGGACACCTGGGGGGGGGTTC.

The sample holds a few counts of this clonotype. The CDR3 spells CASRPPGLAMEETQYF. CDR3 coding DNA: TGTGCCAGCAGGCCGCCCGGACTAGCGATGGAAGAGACCCAGTACTTC. The genes are TRBV28 and TRBJ2-5, with TRBD2 matching 9 bases. Looked up from germline, CDR1 is MDHEN and CDR2 is SYDVKM. J gave up 3 bases and V 6 bases, and 11 bases lay outside the gene matches. The CDR3 consists of 16 residues.

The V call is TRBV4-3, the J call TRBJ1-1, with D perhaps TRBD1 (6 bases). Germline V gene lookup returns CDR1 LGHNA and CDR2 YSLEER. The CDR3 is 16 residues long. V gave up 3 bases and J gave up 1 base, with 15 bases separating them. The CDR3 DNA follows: TGCGCCAGCAGCCATTGGGGGCAGCGGGGGAACACTGAAGCTTTCTTT. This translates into CASSHWGQRGNTEAFF.

CDR3: CASSDLPRGGYTF. Here the CDR3 DNA reads TGTGCCAGCAGCGATCTCCCGAGGGGTGGCTACACCTTC. This sequence joins TRBV6-2 or TRBV6-3 and TRBJ1-2; D possibly corresponds to TRBD1 (5 bases). The germline V and J ends were trimmed by 6 bases and 7 bases, with 15 bases remaining between them. The CDR3 loop spans 13 amino acids. Germline V lookup: CDR1 MNHEY, CDR2 SVGEGT.

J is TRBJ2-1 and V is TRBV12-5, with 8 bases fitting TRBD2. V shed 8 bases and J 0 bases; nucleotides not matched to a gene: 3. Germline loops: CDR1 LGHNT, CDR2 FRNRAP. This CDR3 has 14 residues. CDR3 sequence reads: CASLGTSSYNEQFF. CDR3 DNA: TGTGCTAGTCTCGGGACTAGCTCCTACAATGAGCAGTTCTTC.

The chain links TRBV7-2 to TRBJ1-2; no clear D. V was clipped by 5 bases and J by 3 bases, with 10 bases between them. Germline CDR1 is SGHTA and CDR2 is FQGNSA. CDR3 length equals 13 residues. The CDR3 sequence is CASSPGRDYGYTF. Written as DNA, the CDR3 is TGTGCCAGCAGCCCGGGAAGGGACTATGGCTACACCTTC. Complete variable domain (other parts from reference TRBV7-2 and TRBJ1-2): GAGVSQSPSNKVTEKGKDVELRCDPISGHTALYWYRQSLGQGLEFLIYFQGNSAPDKSGLPSDRFSAERTGGSVSTLTIQRTQQEDSAVYLCASSPGRDYGYTFGSGTRLTVV.

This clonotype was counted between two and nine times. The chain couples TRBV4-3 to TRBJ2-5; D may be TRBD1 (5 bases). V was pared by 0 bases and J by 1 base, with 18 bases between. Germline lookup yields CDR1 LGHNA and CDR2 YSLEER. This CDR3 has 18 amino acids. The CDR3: CASSQDLSRARPQETQYF. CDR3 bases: TGCGCCAGCAGCCAAGATCTCTCCAGGGCAAGACCCCAAGAGACCCAGTACTTC.

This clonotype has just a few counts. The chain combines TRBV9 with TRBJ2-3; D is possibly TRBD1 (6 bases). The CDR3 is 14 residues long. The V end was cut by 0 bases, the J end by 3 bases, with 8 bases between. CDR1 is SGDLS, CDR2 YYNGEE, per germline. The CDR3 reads CASSVGRGTDTQYF. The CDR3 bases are TGTGCCAGCAGCGTAGGCAGGGGTACAGATACGCAGTATTTT. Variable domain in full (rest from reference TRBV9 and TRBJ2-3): DSGVTQTPKHLITATGQRVTLRCSPRSGDLSVYWYQQSLDQGLQFLIQYYNGEERAKGNILERFSAQQFPDLHSELNLSSLELGDSALYFCASSVGRGTDTQYFGPGTRLTVL.